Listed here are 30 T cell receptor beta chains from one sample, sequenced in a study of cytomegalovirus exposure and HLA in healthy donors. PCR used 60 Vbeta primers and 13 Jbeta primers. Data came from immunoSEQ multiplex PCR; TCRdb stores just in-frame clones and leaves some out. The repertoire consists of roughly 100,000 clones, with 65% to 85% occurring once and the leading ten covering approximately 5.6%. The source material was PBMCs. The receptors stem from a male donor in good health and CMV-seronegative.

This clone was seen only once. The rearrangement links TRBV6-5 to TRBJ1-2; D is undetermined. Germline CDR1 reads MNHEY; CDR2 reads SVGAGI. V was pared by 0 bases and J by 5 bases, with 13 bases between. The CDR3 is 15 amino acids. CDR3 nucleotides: TGTGCCAGCAGTTACTCGAGTGCGGGGAAGTATGGCTACACCTTC. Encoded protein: CASSYSSAGKYGYTF.

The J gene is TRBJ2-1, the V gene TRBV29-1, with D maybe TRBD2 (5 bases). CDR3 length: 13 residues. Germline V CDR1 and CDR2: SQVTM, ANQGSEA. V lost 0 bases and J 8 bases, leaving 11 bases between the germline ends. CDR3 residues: CSVEDQMGDEQFF. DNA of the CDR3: TGCAGCGTTGAAGATCAAATGGGAGATGAGCAGTTCTTC.

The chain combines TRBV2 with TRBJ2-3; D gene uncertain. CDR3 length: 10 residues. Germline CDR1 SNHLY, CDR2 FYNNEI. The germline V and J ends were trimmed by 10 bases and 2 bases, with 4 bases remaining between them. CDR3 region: CAIHTDTQYF. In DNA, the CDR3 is TGTGCCATCCACACAGATACGCAGTATTTT.

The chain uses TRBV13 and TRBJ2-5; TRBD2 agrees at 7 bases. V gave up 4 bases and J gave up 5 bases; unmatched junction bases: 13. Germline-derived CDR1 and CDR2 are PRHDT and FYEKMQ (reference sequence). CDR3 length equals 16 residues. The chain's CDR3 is CASSSRLTSNRETQYF. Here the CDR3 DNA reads TGTGCCAGCAGCTCCCGATTGACTAGCAACCGGGAGACCCAGTACTTC.

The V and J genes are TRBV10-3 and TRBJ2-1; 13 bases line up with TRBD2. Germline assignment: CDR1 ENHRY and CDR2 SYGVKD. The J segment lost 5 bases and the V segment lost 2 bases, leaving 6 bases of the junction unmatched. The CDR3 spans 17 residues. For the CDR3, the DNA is TGTGCCATCAGTGAGAGGGGACTAGCGGGAACACACAATGAGCAGTTCTTC. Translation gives CAISERGLAGTHNEQFF.

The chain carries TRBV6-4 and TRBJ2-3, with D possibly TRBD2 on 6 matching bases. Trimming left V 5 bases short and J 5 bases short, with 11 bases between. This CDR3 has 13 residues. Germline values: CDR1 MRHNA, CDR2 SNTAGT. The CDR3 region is CASSLRGGDTQYF. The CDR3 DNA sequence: TGTGCCAGCAGTTTAAGGGGAGGAGATACGCAGTATTTT.

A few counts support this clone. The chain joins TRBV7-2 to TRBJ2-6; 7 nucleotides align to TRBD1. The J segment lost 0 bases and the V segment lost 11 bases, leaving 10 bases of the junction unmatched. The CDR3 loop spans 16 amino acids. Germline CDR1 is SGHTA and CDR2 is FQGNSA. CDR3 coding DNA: TGTGCCGGCAACCGGGACAGATACTCTGGGGCCAACGTCCTGACTTTC. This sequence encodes CAGNRDRYSGANVLTF.

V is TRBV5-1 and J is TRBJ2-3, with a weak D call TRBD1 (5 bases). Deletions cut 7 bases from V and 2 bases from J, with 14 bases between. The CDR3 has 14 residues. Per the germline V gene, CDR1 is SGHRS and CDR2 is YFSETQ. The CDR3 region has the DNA TGCGCCAGCTGGCAGGGCCTTCTCACAGATACGCAGTATTTT. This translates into CASWQGLLTDTQYF.

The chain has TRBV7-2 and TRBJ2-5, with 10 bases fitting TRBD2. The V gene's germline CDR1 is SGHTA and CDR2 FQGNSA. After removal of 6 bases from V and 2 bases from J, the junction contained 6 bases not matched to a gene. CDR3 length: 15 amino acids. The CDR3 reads CASRRTSGLQETQYF. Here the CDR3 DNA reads TGTGCCAGCAGAAGGACTAGCGGCTTACAAGAGACCCAGTACTTC.

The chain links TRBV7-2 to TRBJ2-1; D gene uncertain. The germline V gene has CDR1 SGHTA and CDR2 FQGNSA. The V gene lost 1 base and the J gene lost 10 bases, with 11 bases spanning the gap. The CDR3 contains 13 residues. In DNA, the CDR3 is TGTGCCAGCAGCTTAGTCGTAGCACGGGAGCAGTTCTTC. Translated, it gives CASSLVVAREQFF.

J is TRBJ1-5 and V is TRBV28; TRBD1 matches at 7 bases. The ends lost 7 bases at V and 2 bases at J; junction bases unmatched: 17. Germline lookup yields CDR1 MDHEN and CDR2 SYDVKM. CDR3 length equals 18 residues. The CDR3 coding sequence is TGTGCCAGCATTCCGATAGGGGGCGAAGGAGTAGGCAATCAGCCCCAGCATTTT. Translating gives CASIPIGGEGVGNQPQHF.

CDR3 sequence: CSVEVGGGNEQFF. CDR3 sequence (DNA): TGCAGCGTTGAAGTCGGAGGAGGAAATGAGCAGTTCTTC. The chain joins TRBV29-1 to TRBJ2-1, with D maybe TRBD2 (5 bases). The CDR3 sequence is 13 residues long. V was shortened by 1 base and J by 7 bases, with 11 bases between the two germline ends. Germline assignment: CDR1 SQVTM and CDR2 ANQGSEA.

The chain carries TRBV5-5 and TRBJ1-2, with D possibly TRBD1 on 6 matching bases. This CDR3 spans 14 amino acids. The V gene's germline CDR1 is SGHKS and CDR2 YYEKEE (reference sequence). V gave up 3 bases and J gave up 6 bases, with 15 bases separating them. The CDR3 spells CASSSGGGLDGYTF. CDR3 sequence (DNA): TGTGCCAGCAGCTCGGGCGGGGGGCTAGATGGCTACACCTTC.

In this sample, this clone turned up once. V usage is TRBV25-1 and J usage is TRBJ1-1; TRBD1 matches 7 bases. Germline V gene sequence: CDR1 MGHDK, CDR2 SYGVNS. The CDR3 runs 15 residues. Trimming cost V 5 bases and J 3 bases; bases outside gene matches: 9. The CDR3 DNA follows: TGTGCCAGCAGTAACACAGGGGAAGGGGACACTGAAGCTTTCTTT. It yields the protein CASSNTGEGDTEAFF.

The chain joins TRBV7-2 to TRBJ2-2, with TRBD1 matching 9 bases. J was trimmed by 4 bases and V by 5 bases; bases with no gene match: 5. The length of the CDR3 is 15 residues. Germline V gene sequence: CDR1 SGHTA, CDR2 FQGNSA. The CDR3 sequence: CASSLLTGGTGELFF. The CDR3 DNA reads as TGTGCCAGCAGCCTACTGACAGGGGGCACCGGGGAGCTGTTTTTT.

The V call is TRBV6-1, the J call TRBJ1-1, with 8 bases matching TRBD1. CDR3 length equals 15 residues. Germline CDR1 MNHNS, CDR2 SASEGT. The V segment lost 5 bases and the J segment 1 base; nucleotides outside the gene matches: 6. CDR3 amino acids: CASSPHGQGNTEAFF. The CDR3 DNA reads TGTGCCAGCAGTCCCCATGGACAGGGGAACACTGAAGCTTTCTTT.

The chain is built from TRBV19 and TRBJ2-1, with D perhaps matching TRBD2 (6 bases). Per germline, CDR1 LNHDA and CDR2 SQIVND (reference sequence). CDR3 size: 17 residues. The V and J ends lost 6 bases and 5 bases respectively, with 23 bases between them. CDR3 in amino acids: CASSRTLRRAGDNEQFF. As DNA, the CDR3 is TGTGCCAGTAGCAGGACCCTACGGAGGGCCGGGGACAATGAGCAGTTCTTC.

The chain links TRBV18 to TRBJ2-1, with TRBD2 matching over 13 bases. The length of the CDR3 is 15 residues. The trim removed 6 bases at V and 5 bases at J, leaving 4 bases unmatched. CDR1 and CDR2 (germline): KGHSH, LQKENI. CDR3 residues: CASSPGLAGNNEQFF. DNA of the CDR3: TGTGCCAGCTCGCCGGGACTAGCGGGAAACAATGAGCAGTTCTTC.

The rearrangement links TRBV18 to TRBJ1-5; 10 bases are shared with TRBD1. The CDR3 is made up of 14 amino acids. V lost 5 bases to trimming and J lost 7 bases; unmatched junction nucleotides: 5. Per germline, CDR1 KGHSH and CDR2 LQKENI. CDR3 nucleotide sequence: TGTGCCAGCTCATCCCGGACAGGGGGACAGCCCCAGCATTTT. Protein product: CASSSRTGGQPQHF.

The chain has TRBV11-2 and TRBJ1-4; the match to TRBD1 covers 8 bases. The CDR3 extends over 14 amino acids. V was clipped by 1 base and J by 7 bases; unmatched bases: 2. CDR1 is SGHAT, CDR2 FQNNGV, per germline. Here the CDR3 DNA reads TGTGCCAGCAGCTTAGCGACAGGGGCTGAAAAACTGTTTTTT. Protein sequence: CASSLATGAEKLFF. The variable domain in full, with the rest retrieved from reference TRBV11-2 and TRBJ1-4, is EAGVAQSPRYKIIEKRQSVAFWCNPISGHATLYWYQQILGQGPKLLIQFQNNGVVDDSQLPKDRFSAERLKGVDSTLKIQPAKLEDSAVYLCASSLATGAEKLFFGSGTQLSVL.

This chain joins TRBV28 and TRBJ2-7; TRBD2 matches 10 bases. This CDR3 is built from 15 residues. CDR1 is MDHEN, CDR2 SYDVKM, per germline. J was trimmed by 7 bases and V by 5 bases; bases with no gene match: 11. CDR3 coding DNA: TGTGCCAGCAGTCGTCTAGCGGGAGAGATCTTGGAGCAGTACTTC. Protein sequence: CASSRLAGEILEQYF.

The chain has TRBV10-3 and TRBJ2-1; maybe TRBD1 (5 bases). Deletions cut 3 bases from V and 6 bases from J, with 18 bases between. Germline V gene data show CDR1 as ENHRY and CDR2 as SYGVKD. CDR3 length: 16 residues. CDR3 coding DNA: TGTGCCATCAGTGACCCGGAGTTGGGGCTTGGCAATGAGCAGTTCTTC. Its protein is CAISDPELGLGNEQFF.

In DNA, the CDR3 is TGTGCCAGCAGACCTACAGGGGAATATGGCTACACCTTC. It translates to CASRPTGEYGYTF. The chain combines TRBV6-5 with TRBJ1-2; 7 nucleotides align to TRBD1. Germline CDR1 is MNHEY and CDR2 is SVGAGI. The trim removed 6 bases at V and 5 bases at J, leaving 6 bases unmatched. This CDR3 spans 13 amino acids.

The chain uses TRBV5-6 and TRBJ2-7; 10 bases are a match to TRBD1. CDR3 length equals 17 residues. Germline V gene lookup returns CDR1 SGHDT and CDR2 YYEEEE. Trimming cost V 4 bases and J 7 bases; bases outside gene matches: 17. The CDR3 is CASSLRQGAGPWGEQYF. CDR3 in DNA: TGTGCCAGCAGCCTTCGACAGGGGGCAGGGCCGTGGGGGGAGCAGTACTTC.

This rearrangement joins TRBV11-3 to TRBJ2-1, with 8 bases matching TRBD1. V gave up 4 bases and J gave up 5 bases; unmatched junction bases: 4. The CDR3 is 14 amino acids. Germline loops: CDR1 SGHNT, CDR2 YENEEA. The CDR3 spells CASSSGQGNNEQFF. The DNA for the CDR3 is TGTGCCAGCAGCTCCGGACAGGGTAACAATGAGCAGTTCTTC.

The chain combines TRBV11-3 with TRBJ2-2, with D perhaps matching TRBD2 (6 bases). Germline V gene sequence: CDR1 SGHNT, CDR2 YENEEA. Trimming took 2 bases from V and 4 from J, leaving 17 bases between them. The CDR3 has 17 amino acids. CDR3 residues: CASSLQVGGIRTGELFF. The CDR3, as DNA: TGTGCCAGCAGCTTACAGGTCGGCGGGATCCGCACCGGGGAGCTGTTTTTT. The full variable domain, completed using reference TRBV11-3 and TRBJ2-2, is EAGVVQSPRYKIIEKKQPVAFWCNPISGHNTLYWYLQNLGQGPELLIRYENEEAVDDSQLPKDRFSAERLKGVDSTLKIQPAELGDSAVYLCASSLQVGGIRTGELFFGEGSRLTVL.

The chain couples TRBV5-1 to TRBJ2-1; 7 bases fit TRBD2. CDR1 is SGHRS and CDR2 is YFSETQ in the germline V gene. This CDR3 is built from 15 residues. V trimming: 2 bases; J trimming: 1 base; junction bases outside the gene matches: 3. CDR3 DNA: TGCGCCAGCAGCTTCGAGCGGGATTCCTACAATGAGCAGTTCTTC. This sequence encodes CASSFERDSYNEQFF.

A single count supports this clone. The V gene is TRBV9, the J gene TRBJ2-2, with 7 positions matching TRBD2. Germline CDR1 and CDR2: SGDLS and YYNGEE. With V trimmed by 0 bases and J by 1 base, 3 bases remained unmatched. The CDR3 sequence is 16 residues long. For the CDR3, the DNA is TGTGCCAGCAGCGTAGGCGGCGGGGGGAACACCGGGGAGCTGTTTTTT. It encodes CASSVGGGGNTGELFF.

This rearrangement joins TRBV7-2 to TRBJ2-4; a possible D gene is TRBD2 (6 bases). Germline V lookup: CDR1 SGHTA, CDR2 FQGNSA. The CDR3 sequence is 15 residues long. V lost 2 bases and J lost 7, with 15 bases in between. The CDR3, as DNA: TGTGCCAGCAGCTTATCGAGCGGGTGGGGGAACATTCAGTACTTC. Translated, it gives CASSLSSGWGNIQYF.

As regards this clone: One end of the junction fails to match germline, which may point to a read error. Here the CDR3 DNA reads TGTTCCAGCAGCTCCACTGACCTCGGCCCTAGGAGGGAGACCCAGTACTTC. Amino acid sequence: CSSSSTDLGPRRETQYF. V is TRBV7-9 and J is TRBJ2-5; weak D call: TRBD2 (5 bases). This CDR3 has 17 residues. From germline, CDR1 is SEHNR and CDR2 FQNEAQ (reference sequence).